This T cell receptor beta chain was retrieved from a study of post-analysis software for immune sequencing data. V was cut by 0 bases and J by 10 bases, with 20 bases left in between. Germline CDR1 reads SGHRS; CDR2 reads YFSETQ. The CDR3 is made up of 17 amino acids. Unique molecular identifiers tagged the TCR beta cDNA libraries. TCRdb independently ran MiXCR on the PCR reads; one entry per CDR3 protein. The sample includes some 260,000 distinct CDR3 sequences, approximately 34% of them seen just once. Overall study findings and caveats: About five TRBV segments occurring more often in patients than controls included TRBV5-6, TRBV5-1 and TRBV20-1.

In this sample, this clonotype turned up a few times. The target antigen is unknown. Sequencing was done on a sample of blood. The chain links TRBV5-1 to TRBJ1-6, with D maybe TRBD1 (6 bases). The sequence came from a girl aged 10 to 17 with multiple sclerosis. The CDR3: CASSLEPQGNRGSPLHF. CDR3 in DNA: TGCGCCAGCAGCTTGGAACCACAGGGTAACCGGGGATCACCCCTCCACTTT.